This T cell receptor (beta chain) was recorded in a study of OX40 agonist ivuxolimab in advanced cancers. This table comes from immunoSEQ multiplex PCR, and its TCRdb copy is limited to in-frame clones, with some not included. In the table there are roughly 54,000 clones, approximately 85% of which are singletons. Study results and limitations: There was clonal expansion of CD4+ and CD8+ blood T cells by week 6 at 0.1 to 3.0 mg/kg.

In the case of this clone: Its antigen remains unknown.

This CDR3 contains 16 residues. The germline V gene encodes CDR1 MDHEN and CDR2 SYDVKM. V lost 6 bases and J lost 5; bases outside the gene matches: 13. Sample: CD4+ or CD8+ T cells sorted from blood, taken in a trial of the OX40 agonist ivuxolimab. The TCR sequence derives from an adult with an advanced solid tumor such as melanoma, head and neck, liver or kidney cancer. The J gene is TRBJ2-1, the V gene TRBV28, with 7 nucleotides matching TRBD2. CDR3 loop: CASREKGTNLNNEQFF. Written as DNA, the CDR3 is TGTGCCAGCAGAGAAAAAGGGACTAATTTGAACAATGAGCAGTTCTTC.